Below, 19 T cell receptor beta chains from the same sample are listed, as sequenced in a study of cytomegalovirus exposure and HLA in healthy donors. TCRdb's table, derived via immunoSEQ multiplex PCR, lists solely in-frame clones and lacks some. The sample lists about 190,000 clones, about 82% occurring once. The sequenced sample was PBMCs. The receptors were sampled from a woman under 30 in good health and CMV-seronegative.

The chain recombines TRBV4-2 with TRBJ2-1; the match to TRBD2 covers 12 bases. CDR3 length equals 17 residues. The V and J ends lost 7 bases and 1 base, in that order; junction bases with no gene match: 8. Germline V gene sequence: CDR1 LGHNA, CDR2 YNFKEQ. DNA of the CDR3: TGTGCCAGCACCGAGACTAGCGGGAGAGGGTCCTACAATGAGCAGTTCTTC. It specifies CASTETSGRGSYNEQFF.

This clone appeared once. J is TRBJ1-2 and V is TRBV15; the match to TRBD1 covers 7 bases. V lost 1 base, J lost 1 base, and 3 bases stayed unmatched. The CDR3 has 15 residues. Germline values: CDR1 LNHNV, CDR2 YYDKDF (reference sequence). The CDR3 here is CATSRGQGINYGYTF. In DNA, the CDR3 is TGTGCCACCAGCAGAGGACAGGGAATTAACTATGGCTACACCTTC.

The CDR3 bases are TGTGCCAGCAGCCCCGAGGGTAGCGGGAGGGCAATGGGCTACAATGAGCAGTTCTTC. Protein product: CASSPEGSGRAMGYNEQFF. The chain is built from TRBV7-8 and TRBJ2-1, with TRBD2 matching over 11 bases. With 5 bases clipped from V and 3 bases from J, the junction kept 15 bases outside the gene matches. From germline, CDR1 is SGHVS and CDR2 FQNEAQ. The CDR3 length is 19 residues.

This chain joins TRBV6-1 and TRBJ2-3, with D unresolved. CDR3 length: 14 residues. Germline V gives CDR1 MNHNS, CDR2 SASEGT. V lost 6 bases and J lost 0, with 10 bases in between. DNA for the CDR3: TGTGCCAGCAGAGCGATCACTAGCACAGATACGCAGTATTTT. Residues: CASRAITSTDTQYF.

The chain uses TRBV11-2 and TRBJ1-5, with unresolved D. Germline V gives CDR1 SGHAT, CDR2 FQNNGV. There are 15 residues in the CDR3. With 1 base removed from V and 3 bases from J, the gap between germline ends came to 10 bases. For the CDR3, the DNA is TGTGCCAGCAGCTTAGGGCCGGGTTCCAATCAGCCCCAGCATTTT. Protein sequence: CASSLGPGSNQPQHF.

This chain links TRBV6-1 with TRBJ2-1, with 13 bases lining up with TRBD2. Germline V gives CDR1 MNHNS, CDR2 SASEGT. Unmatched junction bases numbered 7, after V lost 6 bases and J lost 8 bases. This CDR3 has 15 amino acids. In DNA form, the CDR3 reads TGTGCCAGCAGCCCCGGGACTAGCGGGAACTATGAGCAGTTCTTC. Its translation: CASSPGTSGNYEQFF.

The chain's CDR3 is CASTLTGDPGGETQYF. CDR3 DNA sequence: TGCGCCAGCACCTTGACAGGGGATCCCGGGGGAGAGACCCAGTACTTC. This chain joins TRBV10-2 and TRBJ2-5; 8 nucleotides line up with TRBD1. Per germline, CDR1 WSHSY and CDR2 SAAADI. V lost 7 bases, J lost 4 bases, and 14 bases stayed unmatched. The CDR3 spans 16 residues.

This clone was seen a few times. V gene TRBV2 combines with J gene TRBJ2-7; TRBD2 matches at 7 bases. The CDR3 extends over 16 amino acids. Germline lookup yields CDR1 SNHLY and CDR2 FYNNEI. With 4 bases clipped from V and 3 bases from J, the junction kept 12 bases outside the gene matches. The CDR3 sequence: CASSVGSTGRLYEQYF. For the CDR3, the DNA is TGTGCCAGCAGTGTAGGCAGCACCGGGAGGCTCTACGAGCAGTACTTC.

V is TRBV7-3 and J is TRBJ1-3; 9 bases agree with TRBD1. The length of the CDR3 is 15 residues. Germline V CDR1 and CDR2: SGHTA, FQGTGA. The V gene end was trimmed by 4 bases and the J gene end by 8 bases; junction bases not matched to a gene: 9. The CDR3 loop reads CASSSRRTGEYTIYF. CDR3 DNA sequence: TGTGCCAGCAGCTCCCGTCGGACAGGGGAGTACACCATATATTTT.

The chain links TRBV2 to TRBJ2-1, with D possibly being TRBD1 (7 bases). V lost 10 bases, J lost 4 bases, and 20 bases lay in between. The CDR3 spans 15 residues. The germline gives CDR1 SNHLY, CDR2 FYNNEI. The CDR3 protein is CANHGAGGLYNEQFF. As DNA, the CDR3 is TGTGCCAACCACGGTGCAGGGGGGTTATACAATGAGCAGTTCTTC.

CDR3 nucleotide sequence: TGTGCCAGTGGTCCTTATCGAGCCCAATCCTACAATGAGCAGTTCTTC. It codes for CASGPYRAQSYNEQFF. V gene TRBV19 combines with J gene TRBJ2-1; no firm D call. V was trimmed by 8 bases and J by 1 base, leaving 18 bases between them. Germline V gives CDR1 LNHDA, CDR2 SQIVND (reference sequence). CDR3 length: 16 residues.

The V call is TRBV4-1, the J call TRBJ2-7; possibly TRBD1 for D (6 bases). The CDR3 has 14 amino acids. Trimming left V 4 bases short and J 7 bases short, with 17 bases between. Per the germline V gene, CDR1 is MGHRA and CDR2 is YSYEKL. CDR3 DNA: TGCGCCAGCAGCCGAACTCCTCTGGACAGAGAGCAGTACTTC. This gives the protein CASSRTPLDREQYF.

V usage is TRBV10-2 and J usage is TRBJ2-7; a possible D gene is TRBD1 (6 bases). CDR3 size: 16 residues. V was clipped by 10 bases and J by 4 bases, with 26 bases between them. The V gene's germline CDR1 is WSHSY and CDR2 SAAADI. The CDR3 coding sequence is TGCGCCACCAAGAGCGACTGGGACACGCAAGCTTACGAGCAGTACTTC. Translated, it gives CATKSDWDTQAYEQYF.

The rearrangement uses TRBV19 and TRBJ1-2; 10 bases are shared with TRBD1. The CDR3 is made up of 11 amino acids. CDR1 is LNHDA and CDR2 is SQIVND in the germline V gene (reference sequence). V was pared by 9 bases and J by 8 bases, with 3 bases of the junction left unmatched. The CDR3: CARGQGNGYTF. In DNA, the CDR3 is TGTGCCAGGGGACAGGGGAACGGCTACACCTTC.

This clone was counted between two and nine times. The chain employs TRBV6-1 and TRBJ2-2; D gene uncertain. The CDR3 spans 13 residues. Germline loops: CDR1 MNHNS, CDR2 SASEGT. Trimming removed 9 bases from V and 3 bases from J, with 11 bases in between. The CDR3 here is CASSLQDTGELFF. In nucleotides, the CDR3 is TGTGCCAGTTCCCTCCAGGACACCGGGGAGCTGTTTTTT.

CDR3 loop: CASSFGTGSYEQYF. CDR3 bases: TGTGCCAGCAGCTTCGGGACAGGGAGCTACGAGCAGTACTTC. The rearrangement uses TRBV11-2 and TRBJ2-7; 9 bases line up with TRBD1. With 3 bases clipped from V and 3 bases from J, the junction kept 3 bases outside the gene matches. Germline CDR1 and CDR2: SGHAT and FQNNGV. This CDR3 has 14 amino acids.

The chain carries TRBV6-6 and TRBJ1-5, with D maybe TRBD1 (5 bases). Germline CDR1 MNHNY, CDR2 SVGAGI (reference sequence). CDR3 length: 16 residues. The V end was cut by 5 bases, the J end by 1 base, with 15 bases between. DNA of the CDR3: TGTGCCAGCAGTACCCCCGCAGGGCAAAGCAATCAGCCCCAGCATTTT. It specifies CASSTPAGQSNQPQHF.

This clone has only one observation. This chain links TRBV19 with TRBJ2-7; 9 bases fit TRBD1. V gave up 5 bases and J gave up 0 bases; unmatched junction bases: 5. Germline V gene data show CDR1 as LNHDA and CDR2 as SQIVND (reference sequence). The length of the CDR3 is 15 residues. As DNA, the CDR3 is TGTGCCAGTAGTGCCCCGGGACAGGGCTCCTACGAGCAGTACTTC. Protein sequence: CASSAPGQGSYEQYF.

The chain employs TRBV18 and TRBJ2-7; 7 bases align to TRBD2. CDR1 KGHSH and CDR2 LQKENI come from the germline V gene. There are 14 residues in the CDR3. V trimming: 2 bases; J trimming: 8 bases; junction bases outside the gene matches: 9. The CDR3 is CASSPWQGGVKQYF. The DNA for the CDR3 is TGTGCCAGCTCACCATGGCAGGGAGGGGTGAAGCAGTACTTC. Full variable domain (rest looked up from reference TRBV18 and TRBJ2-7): NAGVMQNPRHLVRRRGQEARLRCSPMKGHSHVYWYRQLPEEGLKFMVYLQKENIIDESGMPKERFSAEFPKEGPSILRIQQVVRGDSAAYFCASSPWQGGVKQYFGPGTRLTVT.